One TCR beta chain is described in this entry. The CDR3 has 16 amino acids. Germline loops: CDR1 LGHNA, CDR2 YSLEER. Trimming at V came to 1 base and at J to 6 bases, leaving 8 bases not matched to a gene. This sample was included in a study of OX40 agonist ivuxolimab in advanced cancers. Sequenced by immunoSEQ multiplex PCR; TCRdb stores in-frame clones only, minus some. The sample shows tens of thousands of clones, around 85% of them seen only once. The chain couples TRBV4-3 to TRBJ2-7; TRBD1 aligns across 11 bases. This sample comprised CD4+ or CD8+ T cells sorted from blood, obtained in a trial of the OX40 agonist ivuxolimab. This sequence originates from an adult with an advanced solid tumor such as melanoma, head and neck, liver or kidney cancer. The CDR3 reads CASSQGSRTGGGEQYF. The CDR3 DNA reads TGCGCCAGCAGCCAAGGCTCTAGGACAGGGGGCGGCGAGCAGTACTTC.